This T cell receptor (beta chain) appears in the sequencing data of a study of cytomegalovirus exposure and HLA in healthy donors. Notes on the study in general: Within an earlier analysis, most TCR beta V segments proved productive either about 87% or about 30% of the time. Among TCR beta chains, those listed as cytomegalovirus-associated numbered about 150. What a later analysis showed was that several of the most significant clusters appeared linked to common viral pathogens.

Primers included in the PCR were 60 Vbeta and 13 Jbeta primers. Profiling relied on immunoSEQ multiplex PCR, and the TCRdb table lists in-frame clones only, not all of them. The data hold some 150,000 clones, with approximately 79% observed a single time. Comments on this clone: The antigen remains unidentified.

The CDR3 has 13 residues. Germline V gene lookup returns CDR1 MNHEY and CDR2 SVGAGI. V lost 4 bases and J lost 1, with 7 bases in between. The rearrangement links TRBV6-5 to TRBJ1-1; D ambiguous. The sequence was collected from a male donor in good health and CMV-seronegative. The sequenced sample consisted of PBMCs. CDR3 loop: CASSLTQNTEAFF. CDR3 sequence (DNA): TGTGCCAGCAGTTTGACACAGAACACTGAAGCTTTCTTT.